Listed below are T cell receptor beta chains from one sample, sequenced in a study of blood T cell repertoires in COVID-19. Measured with immunoSEQ multiplex PCR; TCRdb has only the in-frame clones, and not every one. The repertoire holds roughly 78,000 clones, with more than 70% as singletons. The sequenced sample consisted of peripheral blood. Every receptor here comes from a man aged 45-65 years with COVID-19, enrolled during active disease. Both conserved end residues are part of each CDR3. The D gene is left open where the match is weak. Where a row states a size, it is once, few, many or the class of an expanded clone; other rows omit it.

d_gene	abundance	v_gene	j_gene	CDR3aa	CDR3nt
TRBD1	NA	TRBV5-1	TRBJ2-3	CASSAPGQGTDTQYF	TGCGCCAGCAGCGCGCCGGGACAGGGCACAGATACGCAGTATTTT
NA	NA	TRBV4-1	TRBJ2-7	CASSPPAGHEQYF	TGCGCCAGCAGCCCCCCGGCGGGCCACGAGCAGTACTTC
TRBD1	NA	TRBV7-9	TRBJ1-2	CASSSSQGHGYTF	TGTGCCAGCAGCTCCTCACAGGGGCATGGCTACACCTTC
TRBD2	NA	TRBV18	TRBJ2-3	CASSPPRGEISTDTQYF	TGTGCCAGCTCACCACCACGGGGGGAGATTAGCACAGATACGCAGTATTTT
NA	NA	TRBV13	TRBJ2-3	CASSYFTDTQYF	TGTGCCAGCAGCTACTTCACAGATACGCAGTATTTT
NA	NA	TRBV11-3	TRBJ2-3	CASSLGRMSTDTQYF	TGTGCCAGCAGCTTGGGGAGAATGAGCACAGATACGCAGTATTTT
NA	NA	TRBV7-6	TRBJ2-1	CASSLEDPAGNEQFF	TGTGCCAGCAGCTTAGAGGACCCCGCGGGCAATGAGCAGTTCTTC
NA	NA	TRBV7-2	TRBJ2-3	CASSPPGPYTQYF	TGTGCCAGCAGCCCGCCTGGCCCTTATACGCAGTATTTT
TRBD2	NA	TRBV25-1	TRBJ2-1	CASSERTSGRDEQFF	TGTGCCAGCAGTGAACGAACTAGCGGGAGGGATGAGCAGTTCTTC
TRBD1	NA	TRBV6-6	TRBJ2-7	CASSLGQGAFEQYF	TGTGCCAGCAGTCTCGGACAGGGGGCGTTTGAGCAGTACTTC
NA	NA	TRBV29-1	TRBJ2-1	CSVGGQTQQFF	TGCAGCGTTGGGGGGCAGACGCAGCAGTTCTTC
TRBD2	NA	TRBV4-1	TRBJ2-5	CASSQDLTSGQETQYF	TGCGCCAGCAGCCAAGATCTGACTAGCGGCCAAGAGACCCAGTACTTC
NA	NA	TRBV5-1	TRBJ2-5	CASSPNTGLQETQYF	TGCGCCAGCAGTCCTAATACAGGGTTACAAGAGACCCAGTACTTC
TRBD1	NA	TRBV5-1	TRBJ2-2	CASSFTGGRTGELFF	TGCGCCAGCAGCTTCACAGGGGGCCGCACCGGGGAGCTGTTTTTT
TRBD2	NA	TRBV2	TRBJ2-7	CATSLAGVVYEQYF	TGTGCCACATCCCTAGCGGGAGTTGTCTACGAGCAGTACTTC
TRBD1	NA	TRBV5-1	TRBJ2-7	CASSTGQAPYEQYF	TGCGCCAGCAGCACGGGACAGGCGCCTTACGAGCAGTACTTC
TRBD1	NA	TRBV6-5	TRBJ2-1	CASSRTGGMGWFF	TGTGCCAGCAGCAGGACAGGGGGCATGGGGTGGTTCTTC
TRBD2	NA	TRBV11-2	TRBJ2-2	CASSVGLAANTGELFF	TGTGCCAGCAGCGTCGGACTAGCGGCGAACACCGGGGAGCTGTTTTTT
TRBD2	NA	TRBV6-1	TRBJ2-1	CASSEGLAGSNEQFF	TGTGCCAGCAGTGAAGGGCTAGCGGGAAGCAATGAGCAGTTCTTC
TRBD1	once	TRBV28	TRBJ2-5	CASSPWAKGAQETQYF	TGTGCCAGCAGCCCCTGGGCGAAGGGGGCACAAGAGACCCAGTACTTC
NA	NA	TRBV13	TRBJ2-7	CASSLGDSLRRYEQYF	TGTGCCAGCAGCTTAGGGGACAGTTTACGGAGGTACGAGCAGTACTTC
NA	few	TRBV20-1	TRBJ2-3	CSASLLGQPTDTQYF	TGCAGTGCTAGTCTTTTGGGACAACCCACAGATACGCAGTATTTT
TRBD2	NA	TRBV5-1	TRBJ2-3	CASSPRLAGGTDTQYF	TGCGCCAGCAGCCCGAGACTAGCGGGAGGCACAGATACGCAGTATTTT